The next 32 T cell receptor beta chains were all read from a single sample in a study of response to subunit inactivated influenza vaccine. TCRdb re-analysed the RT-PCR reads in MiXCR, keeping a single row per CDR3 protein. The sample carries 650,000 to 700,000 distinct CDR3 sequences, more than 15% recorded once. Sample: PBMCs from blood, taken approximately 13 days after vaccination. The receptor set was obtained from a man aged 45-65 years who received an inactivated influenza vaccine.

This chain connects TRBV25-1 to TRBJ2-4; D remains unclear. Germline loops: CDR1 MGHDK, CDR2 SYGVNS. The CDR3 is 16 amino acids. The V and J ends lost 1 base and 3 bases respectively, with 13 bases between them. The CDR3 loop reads CASSESYQPYKNIQYF. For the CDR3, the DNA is TGTGCCAGCAGTGAATCCTACCAACCATACAAAAACATTCAGTACTTC.

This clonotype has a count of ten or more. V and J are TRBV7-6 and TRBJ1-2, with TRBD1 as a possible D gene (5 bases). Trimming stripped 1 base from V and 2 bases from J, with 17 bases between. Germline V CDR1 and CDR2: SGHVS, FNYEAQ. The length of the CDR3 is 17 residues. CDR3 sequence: CASSLGGRRSPNYGYTF. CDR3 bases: TGTGCCAGCAGCTTAGGGGGGAGAAGGTCCCCCAACTATGGCTACACCTTC. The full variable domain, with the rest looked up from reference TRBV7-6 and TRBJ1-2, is GAGVSQSPRYKVTKRGQDVALRCDPISGHVSLYWYRQALGQGPEFLTYFNYEAQQDKSGLPNDRFSAERPEGSISTLTIQRTEQRDSAMYRCASSLGGRRSPNYGYTFGSGTRLTVV.

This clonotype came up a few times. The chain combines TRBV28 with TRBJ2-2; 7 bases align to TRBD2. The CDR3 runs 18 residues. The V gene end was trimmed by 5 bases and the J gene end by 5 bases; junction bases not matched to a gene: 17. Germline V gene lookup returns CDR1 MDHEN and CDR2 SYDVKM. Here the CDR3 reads CASSPRTRILPWTGELFF. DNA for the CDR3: TGTGCCAGCAGTCCACGGACTAGGATTCTCCCCTGGACCGGGGAGCTGTTTTTT.

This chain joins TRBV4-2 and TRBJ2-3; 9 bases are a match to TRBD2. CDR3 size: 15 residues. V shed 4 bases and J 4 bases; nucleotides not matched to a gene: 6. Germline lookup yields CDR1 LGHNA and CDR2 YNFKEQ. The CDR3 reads CASSLSGSSPDTQYF. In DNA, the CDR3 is TGTGCCAGCAGCCTTAGCGGGAGTAGTCCAGATACGCAGTATTTT.

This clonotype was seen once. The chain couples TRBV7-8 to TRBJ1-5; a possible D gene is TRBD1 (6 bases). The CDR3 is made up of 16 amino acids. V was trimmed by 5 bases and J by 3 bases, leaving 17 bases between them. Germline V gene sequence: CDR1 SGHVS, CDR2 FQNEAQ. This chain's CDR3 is CASSPHRAPNNQPQHF. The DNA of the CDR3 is TGTGCCAGCAGCCCCCACAGGGCCCCCAACAATCAGCCCCAGCATTTT.

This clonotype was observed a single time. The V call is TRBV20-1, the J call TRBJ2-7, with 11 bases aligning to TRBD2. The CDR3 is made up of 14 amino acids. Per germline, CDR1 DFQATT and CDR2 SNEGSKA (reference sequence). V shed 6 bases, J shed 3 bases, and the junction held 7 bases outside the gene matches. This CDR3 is CSAEGLAGDYEQYF. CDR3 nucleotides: TGCAGTGCCGAAGGACTAGCGGGTGACTACGAGCAGTACTTC.

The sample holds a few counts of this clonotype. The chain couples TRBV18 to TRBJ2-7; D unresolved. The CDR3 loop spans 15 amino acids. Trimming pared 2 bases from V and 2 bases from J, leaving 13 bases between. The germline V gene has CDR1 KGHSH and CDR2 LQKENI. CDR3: CASSPKGGVTYEQYF. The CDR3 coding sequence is TGTGCCAGCTCACCAAAAGGCGGCGTTACCTACGAGCAGTACTTC.

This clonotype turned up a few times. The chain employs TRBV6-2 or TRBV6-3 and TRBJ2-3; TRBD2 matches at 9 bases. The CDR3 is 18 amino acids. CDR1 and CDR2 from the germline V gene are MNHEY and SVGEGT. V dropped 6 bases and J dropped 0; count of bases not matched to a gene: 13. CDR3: CASSSTAGGIQSTDTQYF. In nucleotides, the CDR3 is TGTGCCAGCAGCTCAACAGCGGGGGGCATTCAAAGCACAGATACGCAGTATTTT.

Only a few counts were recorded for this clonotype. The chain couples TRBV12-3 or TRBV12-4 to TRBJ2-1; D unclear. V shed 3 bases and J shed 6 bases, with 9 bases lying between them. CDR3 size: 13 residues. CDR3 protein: CASSFQASNEQFF. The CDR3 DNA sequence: TGTGCCAGCAGTTTTCAGGCCAGCAATGAGCAGTTCTTC.

In nucleotides, the CDR3 is TGTGCCAGCAGTTACAGCTGGGAGACAGGTCAGCTTACCTACGAGCAGTACTTC. Protein: CASSYSWETGQLTYEQYF. This sequence joins TRBV12-3 or TRBV12-4 and TRBJ2-7, with D perhaps matching TRBD1 (6 bases). Trimming cost V 4 bases and J 2 bases, with 24 bases left between them. The CDR3 is 18 amino acids.

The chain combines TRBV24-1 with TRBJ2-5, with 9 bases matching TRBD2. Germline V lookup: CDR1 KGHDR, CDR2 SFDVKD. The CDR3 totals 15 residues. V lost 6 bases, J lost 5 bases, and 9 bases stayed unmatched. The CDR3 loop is CATSSSGRPPETQYF. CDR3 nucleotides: TGTGCCACCAGTTCCAGCGGGAGGCCGCCGGAGACCCAGTACTTC.

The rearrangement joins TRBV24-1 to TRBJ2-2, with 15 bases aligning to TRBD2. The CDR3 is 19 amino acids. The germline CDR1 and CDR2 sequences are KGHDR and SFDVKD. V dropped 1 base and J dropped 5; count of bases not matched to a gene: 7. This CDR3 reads CATSDFGLAGGPRTGELFF. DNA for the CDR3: TGTGCCACCAGTGATTTCGGACTAGCGGGAGGGCCTAGGACCGGGGAGCTGTTTTTT.

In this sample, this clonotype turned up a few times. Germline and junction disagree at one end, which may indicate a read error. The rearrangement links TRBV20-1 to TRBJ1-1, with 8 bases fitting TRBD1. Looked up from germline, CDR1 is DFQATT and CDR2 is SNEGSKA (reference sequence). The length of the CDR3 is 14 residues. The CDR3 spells CSAGDRGGTTEAFF. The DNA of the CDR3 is TGCAGTGCTGGAGACAGGGGCGGTACCACTGAAGCTTTCTTT.

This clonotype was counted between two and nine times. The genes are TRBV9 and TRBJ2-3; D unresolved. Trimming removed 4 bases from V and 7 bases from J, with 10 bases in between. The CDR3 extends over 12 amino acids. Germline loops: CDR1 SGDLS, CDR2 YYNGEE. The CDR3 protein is CASSPDQYTQYF. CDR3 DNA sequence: TGTGCCAGCAGCCCGGATCAATATACGCAGTATTTT.

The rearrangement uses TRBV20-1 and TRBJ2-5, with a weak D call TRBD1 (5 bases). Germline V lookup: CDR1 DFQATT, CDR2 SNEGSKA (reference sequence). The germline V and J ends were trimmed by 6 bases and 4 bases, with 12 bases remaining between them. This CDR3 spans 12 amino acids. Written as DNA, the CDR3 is TGCAGTGCCAGCAGGGTCCCAGAGACCCAGTACTTC. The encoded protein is CSASRVPETQYF.

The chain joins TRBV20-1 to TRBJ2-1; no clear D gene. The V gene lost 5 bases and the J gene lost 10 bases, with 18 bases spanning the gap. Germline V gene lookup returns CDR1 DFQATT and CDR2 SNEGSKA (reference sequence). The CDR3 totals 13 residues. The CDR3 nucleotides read TGCAGTGCTGGAAAGGGCGTGGAAACGGAGCAGTTCTTC. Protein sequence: CSAGKGVETEQFF.

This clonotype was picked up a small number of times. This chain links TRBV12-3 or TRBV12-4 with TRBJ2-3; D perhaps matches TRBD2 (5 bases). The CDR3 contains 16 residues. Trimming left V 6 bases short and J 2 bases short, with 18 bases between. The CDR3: CASRTEGGSFTDTQYF. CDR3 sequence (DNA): TGTGCCAGCAGAACCGAGGGTGGGAGTTTCACAGATACGCAGTATTTT.

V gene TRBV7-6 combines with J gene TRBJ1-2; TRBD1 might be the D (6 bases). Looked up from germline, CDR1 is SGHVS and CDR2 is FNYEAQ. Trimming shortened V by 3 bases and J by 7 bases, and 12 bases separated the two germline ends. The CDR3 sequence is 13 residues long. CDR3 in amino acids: CASSLVRGAGYTF. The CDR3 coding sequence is TGTGCCAGCAGCTTGGTCAGGGGAGCTGGCTACACCTTC.

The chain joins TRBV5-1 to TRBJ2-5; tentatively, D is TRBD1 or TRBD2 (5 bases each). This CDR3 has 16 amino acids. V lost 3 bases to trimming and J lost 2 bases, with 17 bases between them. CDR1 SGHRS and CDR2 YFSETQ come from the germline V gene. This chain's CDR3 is CASSSSGTIEQETQYF. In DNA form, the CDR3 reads TGCGCCAGCAGCTCTTCCGGGACCATAGAGCAAGAGACCCAGTACTTC.

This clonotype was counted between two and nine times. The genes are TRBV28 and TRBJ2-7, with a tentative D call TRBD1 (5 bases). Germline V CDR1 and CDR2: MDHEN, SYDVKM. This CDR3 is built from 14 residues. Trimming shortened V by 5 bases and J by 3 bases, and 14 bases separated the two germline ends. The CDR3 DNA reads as TGTGCCAGCAGTCGATCGGACAATCTCTACGAGCAGTACTTC. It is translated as CASSRSDNLYEQYF. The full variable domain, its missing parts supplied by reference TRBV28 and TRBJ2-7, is DVKVTQSSRYLVKRTGEKVFLECVQDMDHENMFWYRQDPGLGLRLIYFSYDVKMKEKGDIPEGYSVSREKKERFSLILESASTNQTSMYLCASSRSDNLYEQYFGPGTRLTVT.

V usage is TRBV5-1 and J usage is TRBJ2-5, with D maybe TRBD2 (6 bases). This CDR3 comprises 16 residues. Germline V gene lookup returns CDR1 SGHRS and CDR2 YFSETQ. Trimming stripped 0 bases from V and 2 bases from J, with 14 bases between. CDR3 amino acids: CASSLGVGGKQETQYF. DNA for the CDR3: TGCGCCAGCAGCTTGGGGGTCGGGGGAAAACAAGAGACCCAGTACTTC.

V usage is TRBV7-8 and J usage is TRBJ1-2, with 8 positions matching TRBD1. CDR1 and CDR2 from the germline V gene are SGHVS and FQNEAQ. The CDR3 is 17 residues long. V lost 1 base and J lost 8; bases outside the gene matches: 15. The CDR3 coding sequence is TGTGCCAGCAGCTTAGAGATCTCCCCGCAGGGGGCTGAAGGCTACACCTTC. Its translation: CASSLEISPQGAEGYTF.

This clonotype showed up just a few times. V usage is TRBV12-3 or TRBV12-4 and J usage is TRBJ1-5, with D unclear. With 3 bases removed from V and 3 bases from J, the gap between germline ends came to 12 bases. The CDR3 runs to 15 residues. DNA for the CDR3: TGTGCCAGCAGTTTTGACGGGCAGACCAATCAGCCCCAGCATTTT. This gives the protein CASSFDGQTNQPQHF.

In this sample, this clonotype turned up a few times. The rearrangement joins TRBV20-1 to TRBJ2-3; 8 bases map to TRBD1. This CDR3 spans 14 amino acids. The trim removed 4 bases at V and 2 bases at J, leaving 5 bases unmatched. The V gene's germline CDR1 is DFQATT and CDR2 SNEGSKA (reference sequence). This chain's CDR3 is CSATQGALTDTQYF. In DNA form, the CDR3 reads TGCAGTGCTACTCAGGGGGCCCTCACAGATACGCAGTATTTT.

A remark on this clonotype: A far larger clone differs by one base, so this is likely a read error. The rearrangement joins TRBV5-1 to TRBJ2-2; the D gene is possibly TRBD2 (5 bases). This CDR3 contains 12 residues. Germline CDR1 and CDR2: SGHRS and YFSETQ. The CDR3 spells CASSLSAGELSF. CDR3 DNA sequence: TGCGCCAGCAGCTTATCAGCCGGGGAGCTGTCTTTT.

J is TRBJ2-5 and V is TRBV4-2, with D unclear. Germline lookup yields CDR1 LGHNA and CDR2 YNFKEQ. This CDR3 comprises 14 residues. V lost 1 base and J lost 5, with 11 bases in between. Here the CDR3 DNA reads TGTGCCAGCAGCCAAGTTGGGGATCAGGAGACCCAGTACTTC. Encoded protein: CASSQVGDQETQYF.

CDR3 sequence: CASSPRRTRGTEAFF. CDR3 DNA sequence: TGTGCCAGCAGCCCCCGCCGAACGCGCGGCACTGAAGCTTTCTTT. The gene calls are TRBV5-5 and TRBJ1-1, with unresolved D. Germline-derived CDR1 and CDR2 are SGHKS and YYEKEE (reference sequence). CDR3 length: 15 amino acids. Trimming removed 4 bases from V and 4 bases from J, with 17 bases in between.

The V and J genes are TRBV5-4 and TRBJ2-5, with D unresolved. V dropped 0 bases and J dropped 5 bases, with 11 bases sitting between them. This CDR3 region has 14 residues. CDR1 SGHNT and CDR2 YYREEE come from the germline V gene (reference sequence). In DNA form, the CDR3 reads TGTGCCAGCAGCTTGGAAGGACCCCGTGAGACCCAGTACTTC. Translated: CASSLEGPRETQYF.

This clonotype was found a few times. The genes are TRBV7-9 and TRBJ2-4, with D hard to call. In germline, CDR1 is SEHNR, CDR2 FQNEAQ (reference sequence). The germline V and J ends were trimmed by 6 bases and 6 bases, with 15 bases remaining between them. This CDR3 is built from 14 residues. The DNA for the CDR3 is TGTGCCAGCAGTCGAGACCCGGATTTAAACATTCAGTACTTC. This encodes CASSRDPDLNIQYF.

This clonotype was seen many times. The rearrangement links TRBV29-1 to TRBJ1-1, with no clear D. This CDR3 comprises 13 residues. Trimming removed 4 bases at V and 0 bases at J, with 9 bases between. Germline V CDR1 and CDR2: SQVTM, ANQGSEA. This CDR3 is CSVVEVMNTEAFF. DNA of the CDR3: TGCAGCGTTGTTGAGGTAATGAACACTGAAGCTTTCTTT.

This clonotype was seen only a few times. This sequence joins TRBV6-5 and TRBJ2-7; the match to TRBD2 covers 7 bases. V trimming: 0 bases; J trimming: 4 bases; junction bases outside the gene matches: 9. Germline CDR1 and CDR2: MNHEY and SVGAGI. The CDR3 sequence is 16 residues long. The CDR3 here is CASSYSRQGGMYEQYF. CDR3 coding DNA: TGTGCCAGCAGTTACTCGCGGCAGGGAGGGATGTACGAGCAGTACTTC.

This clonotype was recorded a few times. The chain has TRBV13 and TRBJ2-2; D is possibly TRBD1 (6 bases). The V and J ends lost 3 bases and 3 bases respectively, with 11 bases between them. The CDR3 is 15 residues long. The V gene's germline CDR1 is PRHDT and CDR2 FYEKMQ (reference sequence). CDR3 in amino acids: CASSFLGQHTGELFF. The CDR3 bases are TGTGCCAGCAGCTTTTTGGGACAACACACCGGGGAGCTGTTTTTT.